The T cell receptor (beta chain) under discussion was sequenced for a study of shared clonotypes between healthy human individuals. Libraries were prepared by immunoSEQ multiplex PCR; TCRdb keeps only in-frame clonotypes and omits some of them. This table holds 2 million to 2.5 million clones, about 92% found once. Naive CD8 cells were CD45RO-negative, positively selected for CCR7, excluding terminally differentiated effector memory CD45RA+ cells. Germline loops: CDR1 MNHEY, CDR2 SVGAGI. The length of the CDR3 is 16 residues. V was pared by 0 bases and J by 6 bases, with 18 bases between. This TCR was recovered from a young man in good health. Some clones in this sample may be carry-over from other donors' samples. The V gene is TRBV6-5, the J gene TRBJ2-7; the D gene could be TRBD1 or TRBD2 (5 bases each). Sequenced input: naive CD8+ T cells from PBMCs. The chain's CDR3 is CASSYSIGESGREQYF. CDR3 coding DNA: TGTGCCAGCAGTTACTCGATTGGGGAGTCGGGACGCGAGCAGTACTTC.